A single sample is the source of the 19 T cell receptor beta chains below, sequenced in a study of T cells in Graves' hyperthyroidism and ophthalmopathy. There were TCR beta CDR3 regions amplified from RNA transcripts. An initial round of RT-PCR targeting the TCR CDR3 relied on the HTBI primer set. TCRdb ran MiXCR on the multiplex PCR reads and lists one entry per CDR3 protein. The data contain some 570,000 distinct CDR3 sequences, 15% to 20% of them singletons. What was sequenced was blood. These receptors all come from a woman in her late teens or twenties with Graves' ophthalmopathy.

This clonotype has just a few counts. V and J are TRBV6-1 and TRBJ1-2, with 10 bases that match TRBD1. This CDR3 region has 16 residues. With V trimmed by 2 bases and J by 0 bases, 3 bases remained unmatched. CDR1 is MNHNS, CDR2 SASEGT, per germline. The CDR3 DNA follows: TGTGCCAGCAGTGAATTTGGGACAGGGGCTAACTATGGCTACACCTTC. Amino acids: CASSEFGTGANYGYTF.

There are many counts of this clonotype. This chain uses TRBV7-9 with TRBJ2-3, with D hard to call. The CDR3 contains 16 residues. V lost 10 bases, J lost 6 bases, and 26 bases lay in between. Germline values: CDR1 SEHNR, CDR2 FQNEAQ (reference sequence). The CDR3 loop reads CATLLVGERGTDTQYF. CDR3 in DNA: TGTGCCACCCTCTTAGTCGGTGAGAGAGGTACGGATACGCAGTATTTT.

This clonotype was detected many times. The V and J genes are TRBV7-8 and TRBJ1-1; D is ambiguous. Germline V CDR1 and CDR2: SGHVS, FQNEAQ. V was pared by 5 bases and J by 8 bases, with 15 bases between. The CDR3 has 13 residues. The CDR3 is CASSPDPGREAFF. DNA for the CDR3: TGTGCCAGCAGCCCGGACCCTGGCCGCGAAGCTTTCTTT. Full variable domain (remainder filled in from reference TRBV7-8 and TRBJ1-1): GAGVSQSPRYKVAKRGQDVALRCDPISGHVSLFWYQQALGQGPEFLTYFQNEAQLDKSGLPSDRFFAERPEGSVSTLKIQRTQQEDSAVYLCASSPDPGREAFFGQGTRLTVV.

This clonotype has at least ten counts. This rearrangement joins TRBV13 to TRBJ2-7; no reliable D call. The V end was cut by 4 bases, the J end by 6 bases, with 13 bases between. This CDR3 comprises 13 residues. Germline values: CDR1 PRHDT, CDR2 FYEKMQ (reference sequence). The CDR3 protein is CASSYPDDGEQYF. The DNA for the CDR3 is TGTGCCAGCAGCTACCCTGACGACGGCGAGCAGTACTTC.

Ten or more counts support this clonotype. V and J are TRBV5-1 and TRBJ1-1; no clear D. This CDR3 contains 15 residues. The germline V gene encodes CDR1 SGHRS and CDR2 YFSETQ. Trimming took 2 bases from V and 1 from J, leaving 12 bases between them. The CDR3 reads CASSFTENPNTEAFF. The CDR3 bases are TGCGCCAGCAGCTTCACGGAGAACCCGAACACTGAAGCTTTCTTT.

This CDR3 reads CASSVGGNNEQFF. CDR3 DNA sequence: TGTGCCAGCAGCGTGGGGGGAAACAATGAGCAGTTCTTC. The chain has TRBV9 and TRBJ2-1, with D possibly matching TRBD2 (6 bases). Germline CDR1 SGDLS, CDR2 YYNGEE. V shed 2 bases and J shed 5 bases, with 8 bases lying between them. This CDR3 is built from 13 residues.

This clonotype has a count of ten or more. V and J are TRBV28 and TRBJ2-2, with D possibly matching TRBD2 (7 bases). Trimming left V 2 bases short and J 4 bases short, with 14 bases between. Looked up from germline, CDR1 is MDHEN and CDR2 is SYDVKM. The CDR3 extends over 16 amino acids. CDR3 amino acids: CASSLTGGRTTGELFF. The CDR3 nucleotides are TGTGCCAGCAGTTTAACCGGGGGGCGCACCACCGGGGAGCTGTTTTTT.

This clonotype was recorded many times. This sequence joins TRBV13 and TRBJ2-3; D tentatively fits TRBD1 or TRBD2 (5 bases each). V dropped 4 bases and J dropped 4 bases, with 12 bases sitting between them. In germline, CDR1 is PRHDT, CDR2 FYEKMQ (reference sequence). The CDR3 consists of 14 residues. CDR3 DNA sequence: TGTGCCAGCAGCTGGGCCCGGGGCCCAGATACGCAGTATTTT. Translated, it gives CASSWARGPDTQYF.

This clonotype was seen repeatedly, ten times or more. V usage is TRBV20-1 and J usage is TRBJ1-1; 7 bases agree with TRBD1. This CDR3 is built from 11 residues. Germline V gene sequence: CDR1 DFQATT, CDR2 SNEGSKA (reference sequence). Trimming took 5 bases from V and 4 from J; bases not matched to a gene: 1. CDR3 coding DNA: TGCAGTGCTCACAGGGGCACTGAAGCTTTCTTT. This gives the protein CSAHRGTEAFF.

The J gene is TRBJ2-5, the V gene TRBV5-1; 9 positions agree with TRBD1. There are 16 residues in the CDR3. CDR1 is SGHRS, CDR2 YFSETQ, per germline. J lost 4 bases, V lost 0 bases, and 7 bases had no gene match. The DNA of the CDR3 is TGCGCCAGCAGCTTGGATATGGGACAGGGTGCAGAGACCCAGTACTTC. Its translation: CASSLDMGQGAETQYF.

Worth noting for this clonotype: This may stem from a read error, because a much larger clone lies one nucleotide away. The missing conserved phenylalanine or tryptophan at the end of this CDR3 makes a read error likely. The genes are TRBV7-2 and TRBJ2-1; 12 positions match TRBD2. The trim removed 4 bases at V and 6 bases at J, leaving 10 bases unmatched. Per germline, CDR1 SGHTA and CDR2 FQGNSA. The CDR3 has 17 residues. The CDR3 sequence is CASSSSSGRARGNEQFL. CDR3 bases: TGTGCCAGCAGCTCATCTAGCGGGAGGGCCAGGGGCAATGAGCAGTTCCTC.

This clonotype was seen repeatedly, ten times or more. This chain links TRBV28 with TRBJ2-1; D not resolved. Germline V gene sequence: CDR1 MDHEN, CDR2 SYDVKM. The CDR3 is 10 amino acids. V gave up 5 bases and J gave up 6 bases, with 2 bases separating them. This CDR3 is CASSINEQFF. For the CDR3, the DNA is TGTGCCAGCAGTATCAATGAGCAGTTCTTC.

Ten or more counts support this clonotype. This chain uses TRBV20-1 with TRBJ1-5; no definite D call. V lost 0 bases and J 3 bases, leaving 12 bases between the germline ends. CDR3 length equals 15 residues. Germline CDR1 DFQATT, CDR2 SNEGSKA (reference sequence). CDR3 in DNA: TGCAGTGCTAGAGATGATCGCAGGCCCAATCAGCCCCAGCATTTT. Protein sequence: CSARDDRRPNQPQHF.

This clonotype was recorded many times. The rearrangement uses TRBV7-9 and TRBJ2-7; weak D call: TRBD2 (6 bases). The CDR3 runs 13 residues. V was cut by 6 bases and J by 4 bases, with 13 bases left in between. Per the germline V gene, CDR1 is SEHNR and CDR2 is FQNEAQ (reference sequence). In nucleotides, the CDR3 is TGTGCCAGCAGTTTGTCGCGGGGATACGAGCAGTACTTC. Protein product: CASSLSRGYEQYF. The full variable domain, completed using reference TRBV7-9 and TRBJ2-7, is DTGVSQNPRHKITKRGQNVTFRCDPISEHNRLYWYRQTLGQGPEFLTYFQNEAQLEKSRLLSDRFSAERPKGSFSTLEIQRTEQGDSAMYLCASSLSRGYEQYFGPGTRLTVT.

The chain links TRBV6-1 to TRBJ1-2; D is unresolved. V dropped 10 bases and J dropped 2 bases, with 14 bases sitting between them. In germline, CDR1 is MNHNS, CDR2 SASEGT. This CDR3 comprises 13 residues. The CDR3 DNA is TGTGCCACGGCCCAGAGGACGAACTATGGCTACACCTTC. It yields the protein CATAQRTNYGYTF.

This clonotype showed up just a few times. V usage is TRBV4-1 and J usage is TRBJ2-5, with TRBD2 identical over 11 bases. CDR1 is MGHRA, CDR2 YSYEKL, per germline. The J segment lost 5 bases and the V segment lost 0 bases, leaving 8 bases of the junction unmatched. The CDR3 spans 17 residues. The CDR3 protein is CASSQDGTSGGRETQYF. CDR3 nucleotide sequence: TGCGCCAGCAGCCAAGATGGGACTAGCGGAGGACGGGAGACCCAGTACTTC.

This clonotype was observed many times. The chain couples TRBV6-2 or TRBV6-3 to TRBJ2-1; TRBD2 aligns across 13 bases. V shed 5 bases, J shed 5 bases, and the junction held 6 bases outside the gene matches. CDR3 length equals 16 residues. CDR1 is MNHEY, CDR2 SVGEGT, per germline. As DNA, the CDR3 is TGTGCCAGCAGTAGAAGACTAGCGGGGGGCGACAATGAGCAGTTCTTC. Translating it yields CASSRRLAGGDNEQFF.

The chain combines TRBV20-1 with TRBJ2-7; D is perhaps TRBD1 (6 bases). V was trimmed by 5 bases and J by 3 bases, leaving 14 bases between them. The CDR3 covers 13 residues. Germline V gene data show CDR1 as DFQATT and CDR2 as SNEGSKA (reference sequence). The CDR3 loop is CSADRDNNYEQYF. CDR3 nucleotide sequence: TGCAGTGCTGACCGGGACAATAACTACGAGCAGTACTTC.

Comment on this clonotype: Being one base from a much bigger clone, this may be a read error. The chain combines TRBV28 with TRBJ1-1; D perhaps matches TRBD1 (5 bases). The length of the CDR3 is 13 residues. Germline-derived CDR1 and CDR2 are MDHEN and SYDVKM. This chain's CDR3 is CASGFLRGVPAFF. CDR3 DNA: TGTGCCAGCGGTTTTTTACGGGGGGTCCCAGCTTTCTTT.